This T cell receptor beta chain comes out of a study of control samples from healthy donors and cancer patients. Per the germline V gene, CDR1 is MDHEN and CDR2 is SYDVKM. Trimming took off 4 bases at V and 2 bases at J, with 15 bases between the two ends. CDR3 length equals 16 residues. Here immunoSEQ multiplex PCR was the method, and the copy in TCRdb shows in-frame clones only, minus some. The profile shows around 58,000 clones, 95% to 96% of them singletons. This clone occurred once. The V and J genes are TRBV28 and TRBJ1-5; D is perhaps TRBD1 (6 bases). The specimen was blood. This receptor was taken from a woman aged 18-29 years in good health. The CDR3 coding sequence is TGTGCCAGCAGTTCAAACAGGGTGGTTGGCAATCAGCCCCAGCATTTT. This encodes CASSSNRVVGNQPQHF.